Listed below are T cell receptor beta chains from one sample, sequenced in a study of CD8 T cells in Susac syndrome. TCRdb fed the immunoSEQ multiplex PCR reads into MiXCR, producing one record per CDR3 protein. Of approximately 130,000 distinct CDR3 sequences listed, more than 75% are singletons. The sample was CD8+ T cells from PBMCs. These receptors were obtained from a human donor with multiple sclerosis. Both conserved end residues are part of each CDR3.

v_gene,j_gene,CDR3aa
TRBV4-1,TRBJ2-1,CASSQGAGQGDDEQFF
TRBV2,TRBJ2-3,CVTQKDSTDTQYF
TRBV4-3,TRBJ2-7,CASSSTWGIHEQYF
TRBV7-9,TRBJ1-1,CASSFDTVFPEAFF
TRBV28,TRBJ2-5,CASSYNTLDRAETQYF
TRBV27,TRBJ1-4,CASSSTGGVEKLFF
TRBV12-3/TRBV12-4,TRBJ1-5,CASSVEPQPQHF
TRBV5-1,TRBJ2-7,CASRQWTSGSYEQYF
TRBV3-1,TRBJ1-1,CATAPIWGNTEAFF
TRBV20-1,TRBJ1-4,CSARTVLTNEKLFF
TRBV9,TRBJ2-3,CASSVEEGTLLGQYF
TRBV29-1,TRBJ1-1,CSVDSMNTEAFF
TRBV28,TRBJ2-7,CASSTSGSAHEQYF
TRBV7-9,TRBJ1-1,CASSPPFYGTNTEAFF
TRBV5-6,TRBJ1-1,CASSSGTLTEAFF
TRBV13,TRBJ1-2,CASGESYGYTF
TRBV27,TRBJ2-1,CASSPNGGYNEQFF
TRBV15,TRBJ1-1,CATSREYYGTTRTEAFF
TRBV5-4,TRBJ1-1,CASSLGDVNTEAFF
TRBV4-1,TRBJ1-1,CASSPRPRQMNTEAFF
TRBV19,TRBJ2-7,CASSLGGLREQYF
TRBV7-2,TRBJ2-3,CASSPLTGGPDTQYF
TRBV20-1,TRBJ2-7,CSARDPGTSYEQYF
TRBV7-9,TRBJ2-7,CASSLPGDPYEQYF
TRBV4-1,TRBJ2-7,CASSQVAGALYEQYF
TRBV14,TRBJ2-2,CASSQVQVTGELFF
TRBV29-1,TRBJ2-5,CSVNVRPQETQYF
TRBV19,TRBJ1-1,CASIDRTTTEAFF
TRBV19,TRBJ2-7,CASASGNEQYF
TRBV4-1,TRBJ2-2,CASSQGQGATGELFF
TRBV6-5,TRBJ2-7,CASGPVVAGSYEQYF
TRBV6-5,TRBJ1-1,CASSLEINGAMNTEAFF
TRBV6-1,TRBJ2-3,CASSEGTGSHTDTQYF
TRBV20-1,TRBJ1-2,CSARLRGPGDGYTF